Below, one T cell receptor (beta chain) is given with its context. This receptor's antigen is unknown. Base qualities are not recorded, but no much larger clone differs from it by a single base. This sample was included in a study of blood T cell repertoires in COVID-19 (dated by TCRdb to the early 2020s). For context, the study as a whole: Samples covering the acute and convalescent phases of COVID-19 were provided by collaborators in the United States, Italy and Spain. Deeply sampled blood TCRbeta repertoires from subjects exposed to, actively infected with, or recovered from COVID-19 were included in the dataset. The samples were drawn from two sources: the first 160 participants of the ongoing ImmuneRACE study, and 1,000 to 1,500 subjects contributed by 6 global collaborators. HLA class I and class II types, where available, came from metadata supplied by the sample provider rather than from assay-based typing. Nearly every sample came with metadata listing a de-identified subject ID, COVID-19 status, age in years and sex. The repertoires were released in a freely available public database meant as a resource for research on the immune response to SARS-CoV-2. The material from the prospective study consisted of cDNA or gDNA derived from T cells, B-cell-depleted T cells, or PBMCs. The paper as a whole reports these results and caveats: How much clinical and demographic metadata was included differed by source and by participant, and the metadata was provided uncurated.

The CDR3 runs 14 residues from the cysteine to the phenylalanine. Kept here is only the CDR3 DNA, which spans 42 bases and is read in frame from base 1. In the germline V gene, CDR1 corresponds to SNHLY and CDR2 to FYNNEI. Trimming at the junction amounts to 4 bases on V and 9 bases on J, and the germline ends lie 16 bases apart. TCRbeta CDR3 regions were amplified from genomic DNA using the immunoSEQ Assay, a bias-controlled multiplex PCR. Per the source publication's procedure: Within the assay, amplification of reference gene primers was used to estimate how many nucleated cells each sample contained. To quantify the absolute abundance of each unique TCRbeta CDR3 rearrangement, sequence reads were collapsed and filtered. Productive Simpson clonality was computed per sample as the square root of Simpson's diversity index over productive rearrangements. Here the immuneACCESS table is served through TCRdb, limited to in-frame sequences with V and J called. Missing clones are a known gap in these copies; in checked studies unresolved V genes cover under half, and the rest lacks a known reason. V and J calls and clone size follow that table, whereas D and trimming were derived from the DNA. The sample yields over 200,000 clones; roughly 86% were counted once. The biggest ten clones account for 2.3% of the sample.

Collaborating institutions collected whole blood in K2EDTA tubes following their own protocols. For TCRbeta analysis, collaborator samples were shipped as frozen whole blood, as isolated PBMCs, or as DNA extracted from either sample type. This TCR came from a woman aged 50 to 65 with acute or convalescent COVID-19. The V and J genes are TRBV2 and TRBJ1-5, and TRBD1 may be the D gene, going by 6 matching bases. Sample: peripheral blood. CDR3 reads: CASSGQEIVGPQHF. Read as DNA, the sequence is TGTGCCAGCAGTGGACAGGAGATCGTAGGGCCCCAGCATTTT.